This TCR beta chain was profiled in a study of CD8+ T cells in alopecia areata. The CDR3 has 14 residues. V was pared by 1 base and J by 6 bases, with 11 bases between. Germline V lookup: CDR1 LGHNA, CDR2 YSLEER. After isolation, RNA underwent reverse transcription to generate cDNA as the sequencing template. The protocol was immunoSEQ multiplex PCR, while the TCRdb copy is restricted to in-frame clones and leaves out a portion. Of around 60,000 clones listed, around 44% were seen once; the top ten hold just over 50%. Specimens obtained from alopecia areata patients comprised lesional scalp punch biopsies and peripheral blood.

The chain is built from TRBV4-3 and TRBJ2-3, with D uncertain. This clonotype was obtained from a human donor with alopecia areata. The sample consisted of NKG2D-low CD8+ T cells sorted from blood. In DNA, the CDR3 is TGCGCCAGCAGCCAAGGAACCTCCGCCGATACGCAGTATTTT. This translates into CASSQGTSADTQYF.